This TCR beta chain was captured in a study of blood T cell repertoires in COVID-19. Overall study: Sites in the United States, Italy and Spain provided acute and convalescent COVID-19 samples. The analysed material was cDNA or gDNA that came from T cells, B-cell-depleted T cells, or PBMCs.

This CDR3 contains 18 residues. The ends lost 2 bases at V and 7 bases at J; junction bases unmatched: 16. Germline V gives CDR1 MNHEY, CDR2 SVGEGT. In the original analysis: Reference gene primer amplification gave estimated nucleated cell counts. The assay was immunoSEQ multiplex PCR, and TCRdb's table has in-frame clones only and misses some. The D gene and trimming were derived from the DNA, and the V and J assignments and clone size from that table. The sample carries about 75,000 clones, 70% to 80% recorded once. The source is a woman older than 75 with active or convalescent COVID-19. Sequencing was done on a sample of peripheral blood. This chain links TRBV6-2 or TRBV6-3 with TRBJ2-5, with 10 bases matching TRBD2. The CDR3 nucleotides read TGTGCCAGCAGTTACCGTGGGGCGGGACTAGCGAGATCGAGGACCCAGTACTTC. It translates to CASSYRGAGLARSRTQYF.